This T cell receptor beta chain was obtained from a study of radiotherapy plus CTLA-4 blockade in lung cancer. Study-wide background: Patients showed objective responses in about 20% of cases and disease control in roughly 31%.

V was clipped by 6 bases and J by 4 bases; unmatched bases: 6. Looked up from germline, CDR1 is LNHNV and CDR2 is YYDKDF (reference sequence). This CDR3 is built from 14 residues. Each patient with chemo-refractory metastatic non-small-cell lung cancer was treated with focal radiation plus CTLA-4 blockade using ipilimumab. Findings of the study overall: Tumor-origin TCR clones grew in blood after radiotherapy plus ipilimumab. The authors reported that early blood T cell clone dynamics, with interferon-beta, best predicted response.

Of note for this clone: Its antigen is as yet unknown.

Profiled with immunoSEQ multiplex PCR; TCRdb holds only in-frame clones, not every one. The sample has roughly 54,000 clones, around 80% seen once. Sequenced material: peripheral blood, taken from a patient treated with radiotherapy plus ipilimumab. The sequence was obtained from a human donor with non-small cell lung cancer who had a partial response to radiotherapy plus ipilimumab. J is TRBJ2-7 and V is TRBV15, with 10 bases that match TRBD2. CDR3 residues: CATSSGTSEYEQYF. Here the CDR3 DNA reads TGTGCCACCAGTTCCGGGACTAGCGAGTACGAGCAGTACTTC. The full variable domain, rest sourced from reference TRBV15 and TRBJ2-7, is DAMVIQNPRYQVTQFGKPVTLSCSQTLNHNVMYWYQQKSSQAPKLLFHYYDKDFNNEADTPDNFQSRRPNTSFCFLDIRSPGLGDTAMYLCATSSGTSEYEQYFGPGTRLTVT.